The 17 T cell receptor beta chains in this list originate from one sample, sequenced in a study of T-cell memory formation after mild COVID-19. TCRdb called the 5' RACE reads again in MiXCR, with one record for every CDR3 protein. The sample lists 500,000 to 600,000 distinct CDR3 sequences, roughly 18% occurring once. The sample taken for sequencing was PBMCs or a T cell subset sorted from them (not recorded which). These TCRs come from an adult woman who had mild COVID-19 (a few samples of this study predate the infection). Cell type and time point are not known.

This clonotype showed up just a few times. The CDR3 spells CASSEAGASGRPGEFF. The CDR3 coding sequence is TGTGCCAGCAGTGAAGCGGGAGCTAGCGGGAGACCCGGGGAGTTCTTC. V and J are TRBV6-1 and TRBJ2-1; 10 bases line up with TRBD2. This CDR3 contains 16 residues. The germline V gene encodes CDR1 MNHNS and CDR2 SASEGT. Trimming at V came to 0 bases and at J to 14 bases, leaving 13 bases not matched to a gene.

The chain couples TRBV20-1 to TRBJ1-2, with 9 bases fitting TRBD1. J lost 6 bases, V lost 6 bases, and 5 bases had no gene match. The CDR3 runs 12 residues. The V gene's germline CDR1 is DFQATT and CDR2 SNEGSKA (reference sequence). CDR3 protein: CSASQGANGYTF. In DNA, the CDR3 is TGCAGTGCCTCACAGGGGGCGAATGGCTACACCTTC.

This clonotype occurred a few times. The V gene is TRBV15, the J gene TRBJ2-7; D ambiguous. The CDR3 has 14 residues. CDR1 and CDR2 (germline): LNHNV, YYDKDF (reference sequence). V was cut by 0 bases and J by 5 bases, with 11 bases left in between. The CDR3 nucleotides are TGTGCCACCAGCAGAGATTCTCTTCGGAACGAGCAGTACTTC. It is translated as CATSRDSLRNEQYF.

This clonotype was seen more than once but under ten times. The J gene is TRBJ2-7, the V gene TRBV4-1; possible D gene TRBD2, 5 bases. V was pared by 1 base and J by 0 bases, with 7 bases between. CDR1 MGHRA and CDR2 YSYEKL come from the germline V gene. The CDR3 is made up of 14 amino acids. CDR3 bases: TGCGCCAGCAGCCAAGCGGGATTCTCCTACGAGCAGTACTTC. Residues: CASSQAGFSYEQYF.

This clonotype occurred many times. Here the CDR3 reads CASSLQLAGGEQFF. In DNA form, the CDR3 reads TGCGCCAGCAGCTTGCAACTAGCGGGAGGAGAGCAGTTCTTC. This chain uses TRBV5-1 with TRBJ2-1; TRBD2 matches 12 bases. Germline CDR1 SGHRS, CDR2 YFSETQ. The CDR3 extends over 14 amino acids. V shed 1 base, J shed 10 bases, and the junction held 3 bases outside the gene matches.

The chain combines TRBV9 with TRBJ2-5; 7 nucleotides match TRBD2. Germline V gene lookup returns CDR1 SGDLS and CDR2 YYNGEE. This CDR3 comprises 13 residues. Trimming took 3 bases from V and 1 from J; bases not matched to a gene: 0. The CDR3 region is CASSGTSQETQYF. For the CDR3, the DNA is TGTGCCAGCAGCGGGACTAGCCAAGAGACCCAGTACTTC.

This clonotype showed up just a few times. The chain is built from TRBV3-1 and TRBJ1-1; D not resolved. This CDR3 spans 14 amino acids. Germline V gene data show CDR1 as LGHDT and CDR2 as YNNKEL (reference sequence). V shed 5 bases and J shed 6 bases, with 16 bases lying between them. The CDR3 region is CASSVLSPQSEAFF. In DNA form, the CDR3 reads TGTGCCAGCAGCGTCCTGTCCCCCCAGTCTGAAGCTTTCTTT.

The sample holds one count of this clonotype. The V call is TRBV7-6, the J call TRBJ2-1, with D perhaps TRBD1 (6 bases). Germline V gene lookup returns CDR1 SGHVS and CDR2 FNYEAQ. V was cut by 2 bases and J by 8 bases, with 13 bases left in between. The CDR3 length is 14 residues. CDR3 nucleotides: TGTGCCAGCAGCTTATCAGGGGTTAAGGATGAGCAGTTCTTC. Translating it yields CASSLSGVKDEQFF.

Notes on this clonotype: Since the CDR3 does not end with the conserved phenylalanine or tryptophan, this likely comes from a read error. The chain combines TRBV14 with TRBJ2-7; TRBD2 matches at 8 bases. The CDR3 extends over 14 amino acids. Trimming took 10 bases from V and 3 from J; bases not matched to a gene: 11. Germline loops: CDR1 SGHDN, CDR2 FVKESK. CDR3 coding DNA: TGTGCCATCACCTTGGTTGCGGGGGGCTACGAGCAGTACCTC. As protein: CAITLVAGGYEQYL.

This clonotype was recorded a few times. V and J are TRBV19 and TRBJ2-1; 9 bases line up with TRBD2. Germline CDR1 LNHDA, CDR2 SQIVND (reference sequence). The V gene end was trimmed by 3 bases and the J gene end by 7 bases; junction bases not matched to a gene: 7. The CDR3 is 15 amino acids. The CDR3 reads CASSIGAGGLNEQFF. CDR3 coding DNA: TGTGCCAGTAGTATTGGAGCGGGAGGTTTGAATGAGCAGTTCTTC.

This clonotype has only a few counts. The gene calls are TRBV9 and TRBJ2-1; D might be TRBD2 (5 bases). The germline V gene has CDR1 SGDLS and CDR2 YYNGEE. The CDR3 length is 14 residues. V was shortened by 0 bases and J by 9 bases, with 13 bases between the two germline ends. CDR3 bases: TGTGCCAGCAGCGTAGCTTGGTCCCGGGGTGAGCAGTTCTTC. Translating it yields CASSVAWSRGEQFF.

This chain joins TRBV9 and TRBJ2-3, with a tentative D call TRBD2 (7 bases). Germline V gene lookup returns CDR1 SGDLS and CDR2 YYNGEE. Trimming left V 6 bases short and J 6 bases short, with 20 bases between. The CDR3 is 15 residues long. The CDR3 region has the DNA TGTGCCAGCACCCCGGGGAGGGGGGCTTCGGATACGCAGTATTTT. The encoded protein is CASTPGRGASDTQYF. The full variable domain, its missing parts supplied by reference TRBV9 and TRBJ2-3, is DSGVTQTPKHLITATGQRVTLRCSPRSGDLSVYWYQQSLDQGLQFLIQYYNGEERAKGNILERFSAQQFPDLHSELNLSSLELGDSALYFCASTPGRGASDTQYFGPGTRLTVL.

This clonotype has more than one count but fewer than ten. The chain joins TRBV18 to TRBJ1-5, with D maybe TRBD1 (5 bases). The germline gives CDR1 KGHSH, CDR2 LQKENI. The CDR3 loop spans 15 amino acids. The germline V and J ends were trimmed by 3 bases and 1 base, with 10 bases remaining between them. CDR3 residues: CASSPNRQSNQPQHF. For the CDR3, the DNA is TGTGCCAGCTCACCGAACCGACAGAGCAATCAGCCCCAGCATTTT.

The V call is TRBV4-1, the J call TRBJ1-4; no reliable D call. Trimming took off 0 bases at V and 0 bases at J, with 8 bases between the two ends. The CDR3 is 16 residues long. CDR1 is MGHRA, CDR2 YSYEKL, per germline. CDR3 nucleotides: TGCGCCAGCAGCCAAGATAACAGTGCAACTAATGAAAAACTGTTTTTT. Protein: CASSQDNSATNEKLFF.

This clonotype came up a few times. The chain links TRBV4-2 to TRBJ2-2, with 13 bases aligning to TRBD2. V lost 5 bases to trimming and J lost 3 bases; unmatched junction nucleotides: 3. Germline loops: CDR1 LGHNA, CDR2 YNFKEQ. The CDR3 totals 16 residues. CDR3 protein: CASSMGLAGYTGELFF. DNA for the CDR3: TGTGCCAGCAGCATGGGACTAGCGGGATACACCGGGGAGCTGTTTTTT.

This clonotype has only a few counts. This chain joins TRBV20-1 and TRBJ2-3; maybe TRBD2 (6 bases). With 1 base removed from V and 1 base from J, the gap between germline ends came to 18 bases. The CDR3 contains 17 residues. Germline V gives CDR1 DFQATT, CDR2 SNEGSKA (reference sequence). The DNA for the CDR3 is TGCAGTGCTAGAGGGGCCGCGGGTAGCGGACGCACAGATACGCAGTATTTT. This translates into CSARGAAGSGRTDTQYF.

The chain has TRBV10-3 and TRBJ2-5; 12 bases are a match to TRBD2. Germline CDR1 is ENHRY and CDR2 is SYGVKD. This CDR3 is 16 amino acids long. The V and J ends lost 0 bases and 2 bases, in that order; junction bases with no gene match: 1. The CDR3 DNA reads as TGTGCCATCAGTGAGTCGCTAGCGGGGGGGCAAGAGACCCAGTACTTC. It specifies CAISESLAGGQETQYF.